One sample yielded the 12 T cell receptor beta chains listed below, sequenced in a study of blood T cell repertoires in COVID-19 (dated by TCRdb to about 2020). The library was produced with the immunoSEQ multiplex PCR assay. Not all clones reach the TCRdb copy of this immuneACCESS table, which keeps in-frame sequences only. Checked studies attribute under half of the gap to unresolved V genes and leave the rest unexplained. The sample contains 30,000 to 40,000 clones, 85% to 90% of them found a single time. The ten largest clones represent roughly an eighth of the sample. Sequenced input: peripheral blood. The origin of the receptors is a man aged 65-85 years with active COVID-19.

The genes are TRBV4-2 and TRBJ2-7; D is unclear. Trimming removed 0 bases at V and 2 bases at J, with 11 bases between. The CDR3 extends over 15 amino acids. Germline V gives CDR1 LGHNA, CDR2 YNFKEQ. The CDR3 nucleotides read TGTGCCAGCAGCCAAGATGCAATGCTACCCTACGAGCAGTACTTC. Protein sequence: CASSQDAMLPYEQYF.

The CDR3 coding sequence is TGTGCCAGCAGCATGTCGACAGGGAGTAACACTGAAGCTTTCTTT. It specifies CASSMSTGSNTEAFF. V is TRBV11-2 and J is TRBJ1-1; the match to TRBD1 covers 7 bases. Looked up from germline, CDR1 is SGHAT and CDR2 is FQNNGV. Trimming cost V 5 bases and J 2 bases; bases outside gene matches: 8. The CDR3 is made up of 15 amino acids.

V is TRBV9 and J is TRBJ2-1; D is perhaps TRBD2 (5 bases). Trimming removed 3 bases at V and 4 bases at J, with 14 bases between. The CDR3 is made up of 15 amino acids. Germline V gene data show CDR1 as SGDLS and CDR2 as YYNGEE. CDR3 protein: CASSDGGSQYNEQFF. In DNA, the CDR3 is TGTGCCAGCAGCGACGGTGGGAGTCAGTACAATGAGCAGTTCTTC.

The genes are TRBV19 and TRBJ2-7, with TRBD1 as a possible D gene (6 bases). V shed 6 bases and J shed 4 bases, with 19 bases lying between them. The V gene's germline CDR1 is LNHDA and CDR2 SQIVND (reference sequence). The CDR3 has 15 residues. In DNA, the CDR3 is TGTGCCAGTAGCCAATATACAGGGATGGAATACGAGCAGTACTTC. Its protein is CASSQYTGMEYEQYF.

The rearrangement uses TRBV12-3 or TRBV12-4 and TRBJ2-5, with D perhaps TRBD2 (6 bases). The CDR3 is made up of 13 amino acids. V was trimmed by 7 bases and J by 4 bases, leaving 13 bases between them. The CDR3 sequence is CASTGGILETQYF. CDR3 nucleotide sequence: TGTGCCAGCACGGGCGGGATTTTAGAGACCCAGTACTTC.

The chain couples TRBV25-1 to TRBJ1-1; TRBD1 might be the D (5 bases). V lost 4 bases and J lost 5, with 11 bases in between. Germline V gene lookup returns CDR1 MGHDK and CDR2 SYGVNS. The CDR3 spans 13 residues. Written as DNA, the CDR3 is TGTGCCAGCAGTGTGGGGGGAAAAACTGAAGCTTTCTTT. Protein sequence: CASSVGGKTEAFF.

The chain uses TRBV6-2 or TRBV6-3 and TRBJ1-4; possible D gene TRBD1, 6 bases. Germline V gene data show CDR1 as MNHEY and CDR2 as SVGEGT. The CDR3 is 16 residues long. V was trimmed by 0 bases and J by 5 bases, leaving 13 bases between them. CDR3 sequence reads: CASSYSTGGLNEKLFF. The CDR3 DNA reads TGTGCCAGCAGTTACTCGACGGGGGGCCTCAATGAAAAACTGTTTTTT.

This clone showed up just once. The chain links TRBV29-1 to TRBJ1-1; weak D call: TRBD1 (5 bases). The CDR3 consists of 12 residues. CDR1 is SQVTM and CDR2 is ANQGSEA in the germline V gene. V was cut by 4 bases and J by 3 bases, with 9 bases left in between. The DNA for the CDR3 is TGCAGCGTTGTACGCAGGGACACTGAAGCTTTCTTT. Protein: CSVVRRDTEAFF.

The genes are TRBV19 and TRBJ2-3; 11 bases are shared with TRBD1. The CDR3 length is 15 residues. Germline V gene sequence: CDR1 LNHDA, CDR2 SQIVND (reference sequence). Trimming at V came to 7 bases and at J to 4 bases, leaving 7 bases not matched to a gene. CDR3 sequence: CASTPGTGGSDTQYF. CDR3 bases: TGTGCCAGTACCCCCGGGACAGGGGGATCAGATACGCAGTATTTT.

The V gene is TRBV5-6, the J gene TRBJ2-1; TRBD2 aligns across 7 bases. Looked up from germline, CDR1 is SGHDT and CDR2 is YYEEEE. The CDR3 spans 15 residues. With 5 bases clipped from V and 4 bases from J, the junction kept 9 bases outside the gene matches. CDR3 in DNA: TGTGCCAGCAGTTGGAGGCACGGGAGGTACAATGAGCAGTTCTTC. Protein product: CASSWRHGRYNEQFF.

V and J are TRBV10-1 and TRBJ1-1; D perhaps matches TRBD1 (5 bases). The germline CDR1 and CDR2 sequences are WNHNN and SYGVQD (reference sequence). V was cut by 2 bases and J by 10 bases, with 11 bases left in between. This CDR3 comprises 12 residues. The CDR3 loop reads CASSEPTGVAFF. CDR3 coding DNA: TGCGCCAGCAGTGAGCCTACAGGAGTAGCTTTCTTT.

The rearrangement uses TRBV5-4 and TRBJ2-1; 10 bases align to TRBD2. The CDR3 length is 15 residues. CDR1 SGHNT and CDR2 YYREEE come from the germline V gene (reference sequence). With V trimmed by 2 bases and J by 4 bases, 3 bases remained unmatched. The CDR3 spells CASSLAGGTYNEQFF. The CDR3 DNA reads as TGTGCCAGCAGCTTAGCGGGAGGGACTTACAATGAGCAGTTCTTC.